This T cell receptor (beta chain) was captured in a study of T cells in Graves' hyperthyroidism and ophthalmopathy. Study details: Peripheral blood specimens were obtained at initial diagnosis, prior to any treatment.

Using RNA transcripts as the source, TCR beta CDR3 regions were amplified. First-round RT-PCR targeting the TCR CDR3 was performed with the HTBI primer set. Via MiXCR, TCRdb re-called the multiplex PCR reads, giving one row per CDR3 protein. The repertoire holds some 650,000 distinct CDR3 sequences, with approximately 16% as singletons. A patient was excluded if there was uncontrolled infection, other autoimmune disease, pregnancy or lactation. This clonotype has ten or more counts. V was trimmed by 4 bases and J by 4 bases, leaving 11 bases between them. CDR1 GTSNPN and CDR2 SVGIG come from the germline V gene (reference sequence). This CDR3 region has 13 residues.

The chain joins TRBV30 to TRBJ1-5; TRBD1 is a possible D gene (6 bases). The sample comprised blood. The receptor was derived from a woman between 40 and 55 years old with Graves' ophthalmopathy. CDR3 residues: CAWTGQPNQPQHF. CDR3 nucleotide sequence: TGTGCCTGGACTGGACAGCCGAATCAGCCCCAGCATTTT.